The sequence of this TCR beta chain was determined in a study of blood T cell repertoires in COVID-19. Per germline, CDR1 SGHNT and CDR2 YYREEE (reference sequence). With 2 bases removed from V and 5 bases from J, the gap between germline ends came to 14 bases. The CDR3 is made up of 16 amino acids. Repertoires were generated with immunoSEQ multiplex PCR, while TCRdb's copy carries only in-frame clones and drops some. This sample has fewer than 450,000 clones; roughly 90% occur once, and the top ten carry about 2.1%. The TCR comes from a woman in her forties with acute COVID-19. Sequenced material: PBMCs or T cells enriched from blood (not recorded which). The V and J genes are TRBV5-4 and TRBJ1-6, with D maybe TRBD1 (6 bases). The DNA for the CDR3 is TGTGCCAGCAGCTTTGGACCCGACAGGAATAATTCACCCCTCCACTTT. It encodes CASSFGPDRNNSPLHF.